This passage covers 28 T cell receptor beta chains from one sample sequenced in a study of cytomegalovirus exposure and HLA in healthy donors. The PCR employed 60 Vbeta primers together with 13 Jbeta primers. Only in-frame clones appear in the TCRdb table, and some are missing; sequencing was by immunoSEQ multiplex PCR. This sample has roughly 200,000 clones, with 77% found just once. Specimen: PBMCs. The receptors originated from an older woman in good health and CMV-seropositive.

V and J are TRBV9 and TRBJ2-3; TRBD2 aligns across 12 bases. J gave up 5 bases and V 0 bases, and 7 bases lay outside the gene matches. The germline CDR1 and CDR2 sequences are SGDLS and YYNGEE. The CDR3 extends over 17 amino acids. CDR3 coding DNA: TGTGCCAGCAGCGTAGATGCTAGCGGGGGGGCTTTAGATACGCAGTATTTT. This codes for CASSVDASGGALDTQYF.

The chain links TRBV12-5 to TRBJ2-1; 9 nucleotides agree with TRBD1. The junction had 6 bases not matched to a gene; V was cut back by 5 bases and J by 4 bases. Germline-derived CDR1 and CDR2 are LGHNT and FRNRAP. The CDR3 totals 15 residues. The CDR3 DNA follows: TGTGCTAGTGGTGACGGACAGGGGTCGTACAATGAGCAGTTCTTC. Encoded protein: CASGDGQGSYNEQFF.

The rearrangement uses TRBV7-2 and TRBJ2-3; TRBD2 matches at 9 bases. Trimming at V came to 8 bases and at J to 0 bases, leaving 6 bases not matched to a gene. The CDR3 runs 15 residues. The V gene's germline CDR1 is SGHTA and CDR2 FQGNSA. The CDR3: CASRAGGPSTDTQYF. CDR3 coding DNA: TGTGCCAGCCGGGCGGGGGGGCCGAGCACAGATACGCAGTATTTT.

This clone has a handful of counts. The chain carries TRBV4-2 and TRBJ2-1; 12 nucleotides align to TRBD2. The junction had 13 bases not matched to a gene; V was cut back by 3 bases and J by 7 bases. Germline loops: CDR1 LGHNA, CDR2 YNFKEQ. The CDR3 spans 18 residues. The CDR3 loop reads CASSQGGLAGGQRNEQFF. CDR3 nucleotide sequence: TGTGCCAGCAGCCAGGGGGGCCTAGCGGGGGGGCAAAGGAATGAGCAGTTCTTC.

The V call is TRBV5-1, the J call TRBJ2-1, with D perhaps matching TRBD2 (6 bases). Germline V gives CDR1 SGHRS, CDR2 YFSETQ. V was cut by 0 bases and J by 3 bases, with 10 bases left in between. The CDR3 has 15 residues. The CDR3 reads CASSLGWGDYNEQFF. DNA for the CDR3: TGCGCCAGCAGCTTGGGGTGGGGGGACTACAATGAGCAGTTCTTC.

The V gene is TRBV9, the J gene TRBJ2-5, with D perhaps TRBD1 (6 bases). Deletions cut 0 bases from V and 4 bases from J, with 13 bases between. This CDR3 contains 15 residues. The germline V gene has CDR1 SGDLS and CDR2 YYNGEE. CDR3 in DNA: TGTGCCAGCAGCGTAGCGGCAGGGGCGGCAGAGACCCAGTACTTC. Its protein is CASSVAAGAAETQYF.

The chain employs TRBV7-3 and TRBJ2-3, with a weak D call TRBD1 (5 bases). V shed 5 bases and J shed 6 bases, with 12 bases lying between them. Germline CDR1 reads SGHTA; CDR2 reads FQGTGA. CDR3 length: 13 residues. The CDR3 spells CASSVGALDTQYF. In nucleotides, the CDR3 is TGTGCCAGCAGCGTAGGGGCCTTGGATACGCAGTATTTT.

DNA of the CDR3: TGTGCCAGCAGTCCCTTAAACTATGGCTACACCTTC. It codes for CASSPLNYGYTF. The chain joins TRBV28 to TRBJ1-2; D gene unclear. This CDR3 comprises 12 residues. The V and J ends lost 5 bases and 2 bases respectively, with 6 bases between them. Germline CDR1 MDHEN, CDR2 SYDVKM.

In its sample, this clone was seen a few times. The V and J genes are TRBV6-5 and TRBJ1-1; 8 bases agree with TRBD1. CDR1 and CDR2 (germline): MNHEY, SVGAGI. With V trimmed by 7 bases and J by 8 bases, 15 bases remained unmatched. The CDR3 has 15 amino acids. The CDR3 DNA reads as TGTGCCAGCACCCTTAAGAACAGGGGGTCTGGAGAAGCTTTCTTT. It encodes CASTLKNRGSGEAFF.

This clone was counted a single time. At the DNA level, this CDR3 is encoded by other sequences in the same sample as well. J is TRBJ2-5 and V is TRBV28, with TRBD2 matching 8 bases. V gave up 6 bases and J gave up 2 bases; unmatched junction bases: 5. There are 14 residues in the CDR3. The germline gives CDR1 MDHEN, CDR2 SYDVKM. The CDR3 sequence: CASSLTGGQETQYF. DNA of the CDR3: TGTGCCAGCAGCCTAACGGGAGGGCAAGAGACCCAGTACTTC.

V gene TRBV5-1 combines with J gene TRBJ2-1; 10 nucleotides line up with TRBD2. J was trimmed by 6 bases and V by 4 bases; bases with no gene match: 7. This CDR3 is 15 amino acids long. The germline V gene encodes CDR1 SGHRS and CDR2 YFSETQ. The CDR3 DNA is TGCGCCAGCAGCGTTACTAGCGGGGTTGGCAATGAGCAGTTCTTC. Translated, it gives CASSVTSGVGNEQFF.

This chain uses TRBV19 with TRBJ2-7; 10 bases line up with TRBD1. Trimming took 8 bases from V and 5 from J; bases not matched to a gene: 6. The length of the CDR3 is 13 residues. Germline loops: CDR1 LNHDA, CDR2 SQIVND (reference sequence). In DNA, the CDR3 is TGTGCCAGTGGGACAGGGGCATCTAACGAGCAGTACTTC. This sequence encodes CASGTGASNEQYF. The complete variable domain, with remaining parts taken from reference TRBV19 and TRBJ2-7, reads DGGITQSPKYLFRKEGQNVTLSCEQNLNHDAMYWYRQDPGQGLRLIYYSQIVNDFQKGDIAEGYSVSREKKESFPLTVTSAQKNPTAFYLCASGTGASNEQYFGPGTRLTVT.

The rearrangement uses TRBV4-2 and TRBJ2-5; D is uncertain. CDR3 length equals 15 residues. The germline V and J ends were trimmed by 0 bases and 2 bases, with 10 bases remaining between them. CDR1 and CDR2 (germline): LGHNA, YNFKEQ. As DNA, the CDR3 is TGTGCCAGCAGCCAAGAATGGTGGGCACAAGAGACCCAGTACTTC. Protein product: CASSQEWWAQETQYF.

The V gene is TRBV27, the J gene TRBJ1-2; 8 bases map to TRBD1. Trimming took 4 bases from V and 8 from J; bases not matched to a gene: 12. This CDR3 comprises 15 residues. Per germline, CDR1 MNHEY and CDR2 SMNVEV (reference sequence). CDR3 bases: TGTGCCAGCAGTTGGGGACAGGACCTCCGGTGGGGCTACACCTTC. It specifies CASSWGQDLRWGYTF.

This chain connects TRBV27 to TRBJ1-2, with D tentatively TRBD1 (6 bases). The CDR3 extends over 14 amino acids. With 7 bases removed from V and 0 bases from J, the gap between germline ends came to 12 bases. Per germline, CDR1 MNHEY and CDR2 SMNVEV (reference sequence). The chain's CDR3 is CASKADSPNYGYTF. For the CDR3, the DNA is TGTGCCAGCAAAGCGGACAGCCCTAACTATGGCTACACCTTC.

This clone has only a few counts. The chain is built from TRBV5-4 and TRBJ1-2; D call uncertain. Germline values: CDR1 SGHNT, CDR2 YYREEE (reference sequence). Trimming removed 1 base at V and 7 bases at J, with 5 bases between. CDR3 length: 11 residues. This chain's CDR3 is CASSLTGGYTF. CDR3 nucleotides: TGTGCCAGCAGCTTGACGGGTGGCTACACCTTC.

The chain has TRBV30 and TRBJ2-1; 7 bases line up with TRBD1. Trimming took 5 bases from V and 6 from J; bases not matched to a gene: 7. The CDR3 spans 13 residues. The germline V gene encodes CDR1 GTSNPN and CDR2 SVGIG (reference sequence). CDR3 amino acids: CAWGFHRGNEQFF. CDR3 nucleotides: TGTGCCTGGGGATTCCACAGGGGCAATGAGCAGTTCTTC.

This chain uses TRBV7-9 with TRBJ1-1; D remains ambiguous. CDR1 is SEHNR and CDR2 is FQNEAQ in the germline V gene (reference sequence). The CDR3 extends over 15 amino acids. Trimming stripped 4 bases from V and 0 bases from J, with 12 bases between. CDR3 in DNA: TGTGCCAGCAGCTCCTCGGGAAGGATGAACACTGAAGCTTTCTTT. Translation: CASSSSGRMNTEAFF.

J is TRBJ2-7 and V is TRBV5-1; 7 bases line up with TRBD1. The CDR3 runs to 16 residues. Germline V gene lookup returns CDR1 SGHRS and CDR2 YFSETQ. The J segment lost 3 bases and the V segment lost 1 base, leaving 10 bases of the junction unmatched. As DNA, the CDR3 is TGCGCCAGCAGCTTGTCCCCGGGACAGTTTGACTACGAGCAGTACTTC. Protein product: CASSLSPGQFDYEQYF. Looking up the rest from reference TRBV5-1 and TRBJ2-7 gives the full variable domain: KAGVTQTPRYLIKTRGQQVTLSCSPISGHRSVSWYQQTPGQGLQFLFEYFSETQRNKGNFPGRFSGRQFSNSRSEMNVSTLELGDSALYLCASSLSPGQFDYEQYFGPGTRLTVT.

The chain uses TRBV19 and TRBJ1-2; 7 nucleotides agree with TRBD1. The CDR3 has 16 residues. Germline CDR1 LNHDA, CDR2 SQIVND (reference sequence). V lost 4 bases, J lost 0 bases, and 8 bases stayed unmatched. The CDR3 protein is CASSTGQEPPNYGYTF. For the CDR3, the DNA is TGTGCCAGTAGTACCGGACAGGAGCCCCCTAACTATGGCTACACCTTC.

The CDR3 spells CASTREGGGVSTDTQYF. DNA for the CDR3: TGTGCCAGCACCCGGGAGGGGGGGGGTGTAAGCACAGATACGCAGTATTTT. The chain is built from TRBV11-2 and TRBJ2-3; 8 nucleotides match TRBD2. Germline V gene data show CDR1 as SGHAT and CDR2 as FQNNGV. The CDR3 sequence is 17 residues long. V lost 7 bases, J lost 0 bases, and 12 bases stayed unmatched.

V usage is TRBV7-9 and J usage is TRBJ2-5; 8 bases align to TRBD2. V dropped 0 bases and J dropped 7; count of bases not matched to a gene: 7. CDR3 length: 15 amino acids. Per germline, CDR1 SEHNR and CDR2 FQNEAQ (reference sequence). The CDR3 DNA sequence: TGTGCCAGCAGCTTAGCCCGGGGGGGCCGTGGGACCCAGTACTTC. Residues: CASSLARGGRGTQYF.

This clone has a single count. The CDR3 sequence: CASSDRGQYNSPLHF. The CDR3 DNA reads TGTGCCAGCAGTGATAGGGGACAGTATAATTCACCCCTCCACTTT. This chain links TRBV2 with TRBJ1-6; 7 bases fit TRBD1. The CDR3 contains 15 residues. Per germline, CDR1 SNHLY and CDR2 FYNNEI. The J segment lost 4 bases and the V segment lost 3 bases, leaving 3 bases of the junction unmatched.

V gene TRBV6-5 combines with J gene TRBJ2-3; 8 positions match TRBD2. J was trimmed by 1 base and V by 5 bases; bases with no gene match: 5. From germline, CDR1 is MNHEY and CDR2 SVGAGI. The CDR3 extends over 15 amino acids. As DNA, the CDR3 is TGTGCCAGCAGTCACAGCGGGGGTCGCACAGATACGCAGTATTTT. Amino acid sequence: CASSHSGGRTDTQYF.

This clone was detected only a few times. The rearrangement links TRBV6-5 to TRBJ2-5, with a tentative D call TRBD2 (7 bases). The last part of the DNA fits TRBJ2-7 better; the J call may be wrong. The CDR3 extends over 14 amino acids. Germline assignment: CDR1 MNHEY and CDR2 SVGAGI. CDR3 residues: CASSLVYREGEQYF. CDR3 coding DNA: TGTGCCAGCAGTTTGGTGTACAGGGAGGGCGAGCAGTACTTC.

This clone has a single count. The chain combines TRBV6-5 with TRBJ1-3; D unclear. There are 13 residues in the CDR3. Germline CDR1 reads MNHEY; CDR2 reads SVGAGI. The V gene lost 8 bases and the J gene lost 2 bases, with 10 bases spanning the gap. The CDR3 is CASQRAAGNTIYF. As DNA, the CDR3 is TGTGCCAGCCAGAGGGCGGCTGGAAACACCATATATTTT.

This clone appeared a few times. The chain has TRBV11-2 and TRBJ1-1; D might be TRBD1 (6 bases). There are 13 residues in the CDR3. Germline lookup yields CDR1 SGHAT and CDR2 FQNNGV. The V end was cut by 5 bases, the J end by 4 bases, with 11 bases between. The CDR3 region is CASSLTGRTEAFF. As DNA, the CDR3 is TGTGCCAGCAGCCTCACAGGGCGCACTGAAGCTTTCTTT.

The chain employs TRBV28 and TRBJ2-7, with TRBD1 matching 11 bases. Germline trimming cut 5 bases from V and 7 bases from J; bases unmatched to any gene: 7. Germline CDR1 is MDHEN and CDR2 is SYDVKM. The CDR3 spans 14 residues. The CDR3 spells CASSPDRGRWEQYF. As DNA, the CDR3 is TGTGCCAGCAGTCCGGACAGGGGGCGCTGGGAGCAGTACTTC. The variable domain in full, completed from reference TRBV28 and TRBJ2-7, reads DVKVTQSSRYLVKRTGEKVFLECVQDMDHENMFWYRQDPGLGLRLIYFSYDVKMKEKGDIPEGYSVSREKKERFSLILESASTNQTSMYLCASSPDRGRWEQYFGPGTRLTVT.